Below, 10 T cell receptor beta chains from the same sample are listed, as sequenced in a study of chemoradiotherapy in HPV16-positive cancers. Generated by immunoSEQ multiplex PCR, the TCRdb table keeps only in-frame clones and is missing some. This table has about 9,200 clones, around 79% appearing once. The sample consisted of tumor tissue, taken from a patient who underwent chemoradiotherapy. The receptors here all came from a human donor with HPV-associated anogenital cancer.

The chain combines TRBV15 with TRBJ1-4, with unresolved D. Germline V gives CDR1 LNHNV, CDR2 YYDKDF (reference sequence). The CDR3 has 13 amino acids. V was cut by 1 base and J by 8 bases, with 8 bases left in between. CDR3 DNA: TGTGCCACCAGCAGAGTGCCCTCCGAAAAACTGTTTTTT. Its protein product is CATSRVPSEKLFF.

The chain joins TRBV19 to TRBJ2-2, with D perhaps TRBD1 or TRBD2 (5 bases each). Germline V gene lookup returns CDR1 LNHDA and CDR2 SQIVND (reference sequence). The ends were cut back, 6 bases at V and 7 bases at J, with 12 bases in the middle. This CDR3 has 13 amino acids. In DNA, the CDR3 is TGTGCCAGTAGGGGGGAGCGATACGGGGAGCTGTTTTTT. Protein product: CASRGERYGELFF.

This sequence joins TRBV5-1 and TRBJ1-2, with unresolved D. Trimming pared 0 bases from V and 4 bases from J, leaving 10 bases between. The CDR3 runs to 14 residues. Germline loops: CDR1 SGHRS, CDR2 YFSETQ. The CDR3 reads CASSLDVGGYGYTF. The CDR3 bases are TGCGCCAGCAGCTTGGATGTTGGTGGCTATGGCTACACCTTC.

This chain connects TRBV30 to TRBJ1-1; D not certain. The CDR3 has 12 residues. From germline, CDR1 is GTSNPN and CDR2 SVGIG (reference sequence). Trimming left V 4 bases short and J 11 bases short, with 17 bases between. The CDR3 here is CAWIPGRFGAFF. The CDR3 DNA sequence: TGTGCCTGGATCCCGGGTAGGTTTGGGGCTTTCTTT.

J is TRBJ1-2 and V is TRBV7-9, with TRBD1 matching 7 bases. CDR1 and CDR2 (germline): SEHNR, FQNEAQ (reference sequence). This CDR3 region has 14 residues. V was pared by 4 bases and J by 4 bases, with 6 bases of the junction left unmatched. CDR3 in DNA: TGTGCCAGCAGCTCAGACAGGGACGGCTATGGCTACACCTTC. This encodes CASSSDRDGYGYTF.

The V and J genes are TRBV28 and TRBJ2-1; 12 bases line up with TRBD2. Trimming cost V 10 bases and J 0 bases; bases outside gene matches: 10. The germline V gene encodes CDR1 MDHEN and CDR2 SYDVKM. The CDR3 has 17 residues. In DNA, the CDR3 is TGTGCCACGACTAGCGGGGGCCTCCCTAGCTCCTACAATGAGCAGTTCTTC. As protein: CATTSGGLPSSYNEQFF.

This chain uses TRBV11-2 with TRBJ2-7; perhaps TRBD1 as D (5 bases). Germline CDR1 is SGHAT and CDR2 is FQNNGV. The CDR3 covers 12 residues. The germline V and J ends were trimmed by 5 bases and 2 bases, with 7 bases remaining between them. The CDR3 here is CASSRQTYEQYF. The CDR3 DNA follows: TGTGCCAGCAGCAGACAGACCTACGAGCAGTACTTC.

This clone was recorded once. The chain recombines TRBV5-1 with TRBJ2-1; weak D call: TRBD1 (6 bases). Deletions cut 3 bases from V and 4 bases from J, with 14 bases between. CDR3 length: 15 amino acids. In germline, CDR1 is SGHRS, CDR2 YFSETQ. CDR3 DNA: TGCGCCAGCAGCTACTCCACAGGGTTTTACAATGAGCAGTTCTTC. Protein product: CASSYSTGFYNEQFF.

The chain's CDR3 is CASSLNAYSYEQYF. The CDR3 DNA reads TGTGCCAGCAGCTTAAACGCCTACTCCTACGAGCAGTACTTC. The chain couples TRBV7-2 to TRBJ2-7, with D unresolved. The germline V and J ends were trimmed by 2 bases and 0 bases, with 8 bases remaining between them. The germline CDR1 and CDR2 sequences are SGHTA and FQGNSA. This CDR3 comprises 14 residues.

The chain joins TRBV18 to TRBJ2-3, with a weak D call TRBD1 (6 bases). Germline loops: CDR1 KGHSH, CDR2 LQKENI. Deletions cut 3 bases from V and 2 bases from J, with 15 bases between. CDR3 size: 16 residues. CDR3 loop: CASSPLGQTATDTQYF. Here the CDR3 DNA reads TGTGCCAGCTCACCGCTAGGACAGACTGCCACAGATACGCAGTATTTT.